Given below is one T cell receptor beta chain in context. This clonotype came up many times. The clone's antigen remains unknown. Nothing much larger sits one base from this clone, and base qualities are not available. These data belong to a study of T-cell reconstitution after alpha-beta-depleted transplantation in children (dated by TCRdb to the mid-2010s). Turning to the overall study: The study quantitatively tracked T-cell immune reconstitution after TCRalphabeta/CD19-depleted allogeneic hematopoietic cell transplantation in children using TCR repertoire profiling.

Libraries were made using PCR. Sequenced on an Illumina HiSeq 2500. Molecular barcoding was employed in the preparation of TCR libraries, with unique molecular identifiers being used to normalize TCRbeta repertoire quantification. TCRdb handled the public reads itself, with Q25 trimming in fastp and clone calling in MiXCR, and kept productive beta chains. Identical CDR3 proteins give one entry, which carries the most common genes and DNA. The sample includes 450,000 to 600,000 distinct CDR3 sequences, with under 12% observed a single time. Of the sample, around 2% falls within the top ten clones. V is pared back by 3 bases and J by 7 bases, with 11 bases lying between the germline termini. Via the germline V gene, CDR1 is SGHRS and CDR2 YFSETQ. The CDR3, from cysteine to phenylalanine, totals 14 residues. Only the CDR3 portion is preserved as DNA: 42 bases, with reading frame beginning at the first base.

What this sample's treatment or condition label stands for: allogeneic hematopoietic cell transplantation with graft depleted of TCRalphabeta T cells and CD19 B cells. TCRalphabeta/CD19-depleted allogeneic hematopoietic cell grafts were given to the transplant recipients, all of whom were children. What the study reported, not specific to this receptor: In some patients, the high TCRbeta diversity seen at day 60 was put down to recipient T cells and intrathymic progenitors that had survived conditioning. Hyperexpanded clone frequencies declined over subsequent months; after one year, T-cell counts and TCRbeta diversity were mostly attributed to newly produced T cells. About two months after transplant, the apparently early recovery of alphabetaT-cell counts reportedly depended on just several hundred clones that had expanded rapidly and came from non-depleted graft cells.

Sequenced material: PBMCs, taken before TCRalphabeta/CD19-depleted stem cell transplant. The receptor was isolated from a child aged 2 to 15 with inherited bone marrow failure, due to receive a stem cell transplant. Recombination joined TRBV5-1 with TRBJ1-6; a tentative D match to TRBD1 spans 6 bases. The CDR3 region: CASSSPGTNSPLHF. The DNA is as follows: TGCGCCAGCAGCTCACCCGGGACAAATTCACCCCTCCACTTT. When the CDR3 is completed using the reference TRBV5-1 and TRBJ1-6 genes on either side, the full variable domain is KAGVTQTPRYLIKTRGQQVTLSCSPISGHRSVSWYQQTPGQGLQFLFEYFSETQRNKGNFPGRFSGRQFSNSRSEMNVSTLELGDSALYLCASSSPGTNSPLHFGNGTRLTVT.